The next 28 T cell receptor beta chains were all read from a single sample in a study of blood T cell repertoires in COVID-19 (dated by TCRdb to between 2020 and 2021). Receptors were amplified or captured by the immunoSEQ multiplex PCR assay. Sourced from immuneACCESS, this table was stored by TCRdb with only in-frame sequences that have V and J called. A share of the clones is absent; for the studies checked, an unresolved V gene accounts for under half, and the remainder has no known explanation. Present in this sample are around 270,000 clones, around nine tenths of which were seen just once. The ten largest account for roughly 2% of the sample. The sequenced sample consisted of peripheral blood. The receptors come from a man aged 25 to 40 with active or convalescent COVID-19.

The chain is built from TRBV18 and TRBJ1-5; 7 bases are shared with TRBD1. Germline CDR1 reads KGHSH; CDR2 reads LQKENI. V was pared by 5 bases and J by 0 bases, with 4 bases of the junction left unmatched. The CDR3 is 15 amino acids. The CDR3 region has the DNA TGTGCCAGCTCAGGAACAGGGGTTAGCAATCAGCCCCAGCATTTT. Protein: CASSGTGVSNQPQHF. Full variable domain (rest looked up from reference TRBV18 and TRBJ1-5): NAGVMQNPRHLVRRRGQEARLRCSPMKGHSHVYWYRQLPEEGLKFMVYLQKENIIDESGMPKERFSAEFPKEGPSILRIQQVVRGDSAAYFCASSGTGVSNQPQHFGDGTRLSIL.

The chain combines TRBV6-5 with TRBJ2-1, with TRBD2 as a possible D gene (6 bases). Germline V lookup: CDR1 MNHEY, CDR2 SVGAGI. Trimming took off 10 bases at V and 4 bases at J, with 8 bases between the two ends. This CDR3 contains 11 residues. CDR3 nucleotides: TGTGCCATCCGGGAGTACAATGAGCAGTTCTTC. This translates into CAIREYNEQFF.

The chain has TRBV4-1 and TRBJ1-2; the D gene is possibly TRBD1 (5 bases). The V end lost 0 bases, the J end lost 8 bases, and 16 bases lay between the germline ends. The CDR3 extends over 15 amino acids. Germline assignment: CDR1 MGHRA and CDR2 YSYEKL. The CDR3 region is CASSQEGVGVRGYTF. For the CDR3, the DNA is TGCGCCAGCAGCCAAGAAGGGGTAGGAGTGAGGGGCTACACCTTC.

The chain uses TRBV19 and TRBJ1-3, with D unclear. The germline V and J ends were trimmed by 11 bases and 0 bases, with 17 bases remaining between them. Germline V gene sequence: CDR1 LNHDA, CDR2 SQIVND (reference sequence). The CDR3 runs 15 residues. The DNA for the CDR3 is TGTGCCGTAGCGCAAATGGCGCTCTCTGGAAACACCATATATTTT. This translates into CAVAQMALSGNTIYF.

As DNA, the CDR3 is TGTGCCAGCAGTGACTCTTTGCGGGGGGGATTTGATGAGCAGTTCTTC. Protein sequence: CASSDSLRGGFDEQFF. The V gene is TRBV6-4, the J gene TRBJ2-1; 9 bases match TRBD2. After removal of 0 bases from V and 8 bases from J, the junction contained 8 bases not matched to a gene. Per germline, CDR1 MRHNA and CDR2 SNTAGT. The CDR3 contains 16 residues.

V gene TRBV9 combines with J gene TRBJ1-4; TRBD1 aligns across 7 bases. Germline V gene data show CDR1 as SGDLS and CDR2 as YYNGEE. CDR3 length: 14 amino acids. V shed 4 bases and J 4 bases; nucleotides not matched to a gene: 4. The CDR3 region is CASSMTGSNEKLFF. DNA of the CDR3: TGTGCCAGCAGCATGACAGGGAGTAATGAAAAACTGTTTTTT. Combining the CDR3 with reference TRBV9 and TRBJ1-4 gives the whole variable domain DSGVTQTPKHLITATGQRVTLRCSPRSGDLSVYWYQQSLDQGLQFLIQYYNGEERAKGNILERFSAQQFPDLHSELNLSSLELGDSALYFCASSMTGSNEKLFFGSGTQLSVL.

This clone was detected only once. The chain uses TRBV2 and TRBJ1-5; TRBD1 matches 7 bases. J gave up 5 bases and V 5 bases, and 6 bases lay outside the gene matches. From germline, CDR1 is SNHLY and CDR2 FYNNEI. The CDR3 runs to 14 residues. In nucleotides, the CDR3 is TGTGCCAGCAGTTTGACAGGGCTCGATCAGCCCCAGCATTTT. This encodes CASSLTGLDQPQHF.

The DNA of the CDR3 is TGTGCCAGCTCACCCTATGTGACAGGGGTAGAGACCCAGTACTTC. Translated, it gives CASSPYVTGVETQYF. The V and J genes are TRBV18 and TRBJ2-5; TRBD1 aligns across 8 bases. Germline values: CDR1 KGHSH, CDR2 LQKENI. The CDR3 has 15 amino acids. V shed 3 bases, J shed 4 bases, and the junction held 7 bases outside the gene matches.

CDR3 nucleotide sequence: TGTGCCAGCGGGGGACAGGGCGCGGATCAGCCCCAGCATTTT. This encodes CASGGQGADQPQHF. The rearrangement joins TRBV2 to TRBJ1-5; 9 bases fit TRBD1. Germline V gene data show CDR1 as SNHLY and CDR2 as FYNNEI. Trimming took 8 bases from V and 5 from J; bases not matched to a gene: 7. The CDR3 consists of 14 residues.

The chain carries TRBV9 and TRBJ2-5; 11 nucleotides agree with TRBD1. There are 16 residues in the CDR3. The V gene's germline CDR1 is SGDLS and CDR2 YYNGEE. The J segment lost 5 bases and the V segment lost 0 bases, leaving 6 bases of the junction unmatched. DNA of the CDR3: TGTGCCAGCAGCGTAGAAGGACAGGGGGCAGGGGAGACCCAGTACTTC. Amino acid sequence: CASSVEGQGAGETQYF.

The chain combines TRBV5-4 with TRBJ2-7; tentative D call: TRBD2 (5 bases). The CDR3 consists of 15 residues. Trimming cost V 4 bases and J 3 bases, with 17 bases left between them. CDR1 SGHNT and CDR2 YYREEE come from the germline V gene (reference sequence). CDR3 DNA: TGTGCCAGCAGCGAGGGCGTGGGCAGTAACTACGAGCAGTACTTC. The encoded protein is CASSEGVGSNYEQYF. Full variable domain (outside the CDR3, taken from reference TRBV5-4 and TRBJ2-7): ETGVTQSPTHLIKTRGQQVTLRCSSQSGHNTVSWYQQALGQGPQFIFQYYREEENGRGNFPPRFSGLQFPNYSSELNVNALELDDSALYLCASSEGVGSNYEQYFGPGTRLTVT.

The chain has TRBV7-9 and TRBJ2-3, with D possibly matching TRBD1 (5 bases). The CDR3 is 16 amino acids. The germline CDR1 and CDR2 sequences are SEHNR and FQNEAQ (reference sequence). The V end lost 3 bases, the J end lost 1 base, and 14 bases lay between the germline ends. CDR3 sequence: CASSLWGIQGTDTQYF. The CDR3 region has the DNA TGTGCCAGCAGCTTGTGGGGAATACAGGGCACAGATACGCAGTATTTT.

The chain links TRBV30 to TRBJ2-3, with 15 bases matching TRBD2. The germline gives CDR1 GTSNPN, CDR2 SVGIG (reference sequence). The CDR3 loop spans 18 amino acids. Trimming took 6 bases from V and 2 from J; bases not matched to a gene: 12. The CDR3 DNA reads TGTGCCTGCAACGGACTAGCGGGGGGGCTGATAAACACAGATACGCAGTATTTT. Translated: CACNGLAGGLINTDTQYF.

V usage is TRBV6-1 and J usage is TRBJ2-5, with D possibly TRBD2 on 7 matching bases. In germline, CDR1 is MNHNS, CDR2 SASEGT. V was trimmed by 1 base and J by 5 bases, leaving 14 bases between them. CDR3 length: 15 residues. The CDR3 here is CASSEEGGQLETQYF. Here the CDR3 DNA reads TGTGCCAGCAGTGAAGAGGGGGGGCAGCTGGAGACCCAGTACTTC.

In this sample, this clone turned up a few times. The rearrangement links TRBV6-1 to TRBJ1-1; no clear D. The CDR3 runs to 15 residues. The V gene's germline CDR1 is MNHNS and CDR2 SASEGT. Between the trimmed V and J ends, which lost 1 base and 0 bases, there was a span of 9 bases. The CDR3 DNA follows: TGTGCCAGCAGTGAAGGCCCAGAATTGAACACTGAAGCTTTCTTT. Protein sequence: CASSEGPELNTEAFF.

The CDR3 nucleotides are TGTGCCAGCAGTGCTGACGGACAGGGGGCGTCTCAGCCCCAGCATTTT. As protein: CASSADGQGASQPQHF. The chain links TRBV2 to TRBJ1-5; 11 nucleotides match TRBD1. The CDR3 contains 16 residues. V shed 4 bases and J 6 bases; nucleotides not matched to a gene: 8. CDR1 is SNHLY and CDR2 is FYNNEI in the germline V gene.

The rearrangement uses TRBV9 and TRBJ1-5; a weak D match, TRBD1 (6 bases). This CDR3 has 10 residues. The germline V gene has CDR1 SGDLS and CDR2 YYNGEE. Trimming took 5 bases from V and 11 from J, leaving 8 bases between them. The CDR3 is CASRGGAQHF. DNA of the CDR3: TGTGCCAGCAGAGGGGGGGCCCAGCATTTT.

The V call is TRBV18, the J call TRBJ2-1, with 8 bases identical to TRBD2. The CDR3 has 14 residues. J gave up 7 bases and V 4 bases, and 6 bases lay outside the gene matches. Germline CDR1 is KGHSH and CDR2 is LQKENI. The CDR3: CASSRTGGANEQFF. In DNA form, the CDR3 reads TGTGCCAGCTCACGAACCGGGGGGGCGAATGAGCAGTTCTTC.

This clone was seen more than once but under ten times. V is TRBV4-2 and J is TRBJ2-2, with 11 bases lining up with TRBD2. After removal of 0 bases from V and 6 bases from J, the junction contained 3 bases not matched to a gene. This CDR3 spans 16 amino acids. CDR1 LGHNA and CDR2 YNFKEQ come from the germline V gene. CDR3 nucleotides: TGTGCCAGCAGCCAAGATAATAGCGGGGGGGCCGGGGAGCTGTTTTTT. Protein: CASSQDNSGGAGELFF.

CDR3 DNA sequence: TGTGCCAGCAGTTACCCCGGGGGGGATCAGCCCCAGCATTTT. Translation: CASSYPGGDQPQHF. This chain connects TRBV6-6 to TRBJ1-5, with D perhaps TRBD1 (5 bases). The V gene lost 2 bases and the J gene lost 5 bases, with 10 bases spanning the gap. This CDR3 region has 14 residues. The germline V gene has CDR1 MNHNY and CDR2 SVGAGI (reference sequence).

The rearrangement joins TRBV4-3 to TRBJ2-7; D perhaps matches TRBD2 (5 bases). The germline V and J ends were trimmed by 4 bases and 0 bases, with 16 bases remaining between them. In germline, CDR1 is LGHNA, CDR2 YSLEER. The CDR3 totals 16 residues. Here the CDR3 DNA reads TGCGCCAGCAGCCCCGCAAGGACGGGGAGCTCCTACGAGCAGTACTTC. This encodes CASSPARTGSSYEQYF.

The table lists this clone with many counts. Distinct nucleotide sequences in the sample also encode this CDR3. The CDR3 nucleotides read TGTGCCAGCAGTGACCAGGGGGGCAATCAGCCCCAGCATTTT. Its translation: CASSDQGGNQPQHF. The chain is built from TRBV2 and TRBJ1-5; 7 nucleotides match TRBD1. The CDR3 contains 14 residues. Germline CDR1 is SNHLY and CDR2 is FYNNEI. Unmatched junction bases numbered 1, after V lost 3 bases and J lost 2 bases.

The chain joins TRBV6-2 or TRBV6-3 to TRBJ2-7, with TRBD1 as a possible D gene (5 bases). CDR1 and CDR2 from the germline V gene are MNHEY and SVGEGT. With 5 bases removed from V and 4 bases from J, the gap between germline ends came to 9 bases. This CDR3 comprises 12 residues. CDR3 DNA sequence: TGTGCCAGCAGTCAGACAGTTTACGAGCAGTACTTC. It specifies CASSQTVYEQYF.

The rearrangement links TRBV5-6 to TRBJ1-2, with 9 positions matching TRBD1. The J segment lost 5 bases and the V segment lost 0 bases, leaving 5 bases of the junction unmatched. Germline CDR1 is SGHDT and CDR2 is YYEEEE. CDR3 length: 15 amino acids. CDR3 loop: CASSLAQGAMYGYTF. The CDR3 DNA is TGTGCCAGCAGCTTGGCACAGGGGGCTATGTATGGCTACACCTTC.

This clone was recorded a few times. The chain joins TRBV19 to TRBJ1-5, with TRBD1 as a possible D gene (6 bases). The CDR3 has 17 amino acids. V was trimmed by 5 bases and J by 2 bases, leaving 19 bases between them. Germline V gene sequence: CDR1 LNHDA, CDR2 SQIVND (reference sequence). The CDR3 DNA sequence: TGTGCCAGTAGTCGACAACAGGGAAATAGCGGCAATCAGCCCCAGCATTTT. Encoded protein: CASSRQQGNSGNQPQHF.

In the case of this clone: At the DNA level, this CDR3 is encoded by other sequences in the same sample as well. V gene TRBV2 combines with J gene TRBJ1-1; D is unresolved. The V end was cut by 6 bases, the J end by 0 bases, with 8 bases between. The length of the CDR3 is 13 residues. Germline CDR1 SNHLY, CDR2 FYNNEI. DNA for the CDR3: TGTGCCAGCAGGGAGCTAATGAACACTGAAGCTTTCTTT. It yields the protein CASRELMNTEAFF. The variable domain in full, with the rest retrieved from reference TRBV2 and TRBJ1-1, is EPEVTQTPSHQVTQMGQEVILRCVPISNHLYFYWYRQILGQKVEFLVSFYNNEISEKSEIFDDQFSVERPDGSNFTLKIRSTKLEDSAMYFCASRELMNTEAFFGQGTRLTVV.

The rearrangement uses TRBV5-1 and TRBJ2-5, with TRBD2 identical over 12 bases. From germline, CDR1 is SGHRS and CDR2 YFSETQ. V trimming: 5 bases; J trimming: 4 bases; junction bases outside the gene matches: 6. The CDR3 loop spans 15 amino acids. The CDR3 nucleotides read TGCGCCAGCAGGTCACTAGCGGGGGGCCCAGAGACCCAGTACTTC. Protein: CASRSLAGGPETQYF. Based on the CDR3 plus reference TRBV5-1 and TRBJ2-5, the full variable domain is KAGVTQTPRYLIKTRGQQVTLSCSPISGHRSVSWYQQTPGQGLQFLFEYFSETQRNKGNFPGRFSGRQFSNSRSEMNVSTLELGDSALYLCASRSLAGGPETQYFGPGTRLLVL.

This chain uses TRBV2 with TRBJ1-2; D gene ambiguous. The V end lost 7 bases, the J end lost 0 bases, and 15 bases lay between the germline ends. Germline CDR1 and CDR2: SNHLY and FYNNEI. CDR3 length: 15 amino acids. CDR3 region: CASNTEDSANYGYTF. In nucleotides, the CDR3 is TGTGCCAGCAACACAGAGGATAGCGCTAACTATGGCTACACCTTC.